The following is a TCR beta chain sequence with its context. The antigen remains unidentified. This sample was taken from a study of blood T cells in healthy people across ages. Study-wide background: When template switching was applied, about one barcoded beta molecule was captured per two T cells. Findings and limits, study-wide: Per million T cells, the diversity of TCR beta decreased roughly linearly as age advanced.

With a J-beta primer mix and a sample-barcoded 5' primer, a second PCR ran roughly 6 to 11 cycles. Researchers report that each sample yielded at least 2.5 million CDR3-containing paired-end reads. MiXCR, run by TCRdb on the 5' RACE reads, gives a single entry per CDR3 protein. The table includes roughly 800,000 distinct CDR3 sequences, approximately 25% detected once. Germline CDR1 reads SGHRS; CDR2 reads YFSETQ. The CDR3 is 13 residues long. V gave up 0 bases and J gave up 6 bases, with 8 bases separating them. These data are also associated with another study on T cells of mothers and their children. From that paper: Slightly, though not significantly, more overlap was seen in related than in unrelated mother-child pairs.

The source of this sequence is a boy aged 5 to 17 in good health. The sequencing input was blood. The V call is TRBV5-1, the J call TRBJ2-3, with D hard to call. This CDR3 reads CASSLDPDDTQYF. The CDR3 DNA is TGCGCCAGCAGCTTGGACCCCGACGATACGCAGTATTTT.